This record looks at one T cell receptor beta chain sequence and its context. The sample holds a few counts of this clone. Its antigen target is currently unknown. Base qualities are missing; no much larger clone stands one base away. The same CDR3 is also encoded by other DNA sequences in this sample. The source of the sample is a study of somatic mutations in T cells in chronic GVHD (dated by TCRdb to about 2020). Isolated genomic DNA was used for TCRbeta deep sequencing. TCRbeta CDR3 sequencing and initial data processing were performed as a commercial service with the immunoSEQ assay. The source study handled its data this way. Reads were demultiplexed, adapter and primer sequences removed, similar clones merged by frequency-ratio clustering, and V, D, J genes annotated with IMGT. As stored in TCRdb, this immuneACCESS dataset retains in-frame rearrangements with V and J assigned. A fraction of the clones does not appear; measured against another copy, unresolved V genes explain less than half of the discrepancy, and the remainder lacks a known reason. The V and J calls and clone size were taken over from that table, and D and trimming were inferred from the DNA. Counted in this sample were about 13,000 clones; 78% of them appeared once. The ten largest account for roughly 32% of the sample.

The CDR3 covers 15 residues, taking in both the cysteine and the phenylalanine. Only CDR3 DNA remains: 45 bases, in frame from the first base. Taken from the germline V gene, the CDR1 and CDR2 loops are KGHSH and LQKENI. Trimming takes 2 bases off V and 2 bases off J; junction bases not matched to a gene: 2. For sorting, staining was done with anti-CD3, anti-CD4, anti-CD8 and a Vbeta20 antibody from the IOTest Beta Mark kit on a FACSAria III, reaching purity above 98%. Peripheral blood was collected in sodium heparin tubes, and mononuclear cells were isolated by Ficoll-Paque PLUS density gradient centrifugation. Before TCRbeta deep sequencing, the CD4+ Vbeta20+, CD4+ Vbeta20-, and CD8+ T cell fractions were FACS-sorted.

Recombination linked TRBV18 to TRBJ1-5; TRBD1 lines up with 8 middle nucleotides. The receptor's source is a male patient between 50 and 60 years old with chronic graft-versus-host disease. Where a transplant has occurred, the graft donor may have supplied some of the T cells. The material sequenced was Vbeta20-negative CD4+ T cells from blood. The sample's cell subset or site label, decoded: CD4+ T cells sorted as TCR Vbeta20 negative by flow cytometry. The DNA reads TGTGCCAGCTCACCAGACAGGGGTGGCAATCAGCCCCAGCATTTT. Protein translation: CASSPDRGGNQPQHF.